The clone carrying this TCR beta chain was seen ten or more times. Losses at the gene ends were 4 bases for V and 3 bases for J; bases not matched to a gene: 6. This CDR3 region has 15 residues. Germline V gene lookup returns CDR1 LNHDA and CDR2 SQIVND (reference sequence). MiXCR, run by TCRdb on the 5' RACE reads, gives a single entry per CDR3 protein. The data contain fewer than 80,000 distinct CDR3 sequences, about 11% of them singletons. The sample is drawn from a study of early T cells in non-severe SARS-CoV-2 infection. This sequence originates from an adult who was a healthcare worker with PCR-confirmed SARS-CoV-2 infection or an uninfected control (not recorded which). The donor label of this sample is uncertain. Sequenced here: whole blood, sampled at baseline. The gene calls are TRBV19 and TRBJ2-3; 8 bases align to TRBD2. The CDR3 DNA follows: TGTGCCAGTAGTAAGTCAAGCGGGAGAACAGATACGCAGTATTTT. Protein product: CASSKSSGRTDTQYF.